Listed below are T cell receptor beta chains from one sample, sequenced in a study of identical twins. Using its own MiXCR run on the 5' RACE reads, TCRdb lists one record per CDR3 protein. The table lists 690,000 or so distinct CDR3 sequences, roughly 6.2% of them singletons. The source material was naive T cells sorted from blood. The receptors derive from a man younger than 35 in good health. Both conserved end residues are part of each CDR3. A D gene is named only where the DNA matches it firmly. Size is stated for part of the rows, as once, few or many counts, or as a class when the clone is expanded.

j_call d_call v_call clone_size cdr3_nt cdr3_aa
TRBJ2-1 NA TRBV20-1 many TGCAGTGCTATATCAAAGTGGGGAAATGAGCAGTTCTTC CSAISKWGNEQFF
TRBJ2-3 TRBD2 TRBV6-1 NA TGTGCCAGCAGGGACGGGGGGGCCACAGATACGCAGTATTTT CASRDGGATDTQYF
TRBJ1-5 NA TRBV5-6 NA TGTGCCAGCAGCTTGCTTCATGATCAGCCCCAGCATTTT CASSLLHDQPQHF
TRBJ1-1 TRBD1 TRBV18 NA TGTGCCAGCTCACCTTCGACAGGGATGAAGAACACTGAAGCTTTCTTT CASSPSTGMKNTEAFF
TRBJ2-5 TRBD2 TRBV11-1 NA TGTGCCAGCAGCCCACGGACTAGCGGGCCGTTGTACCAAGAGACCCAGTACTTC CASSPRTSGPLYQETQYF
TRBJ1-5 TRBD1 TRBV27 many TGTGCCAGCAGTTTATGGGCACGGGACAGACAGGGCCAGCCCCAGCATTTT CASSLWARDRQGQPQHF
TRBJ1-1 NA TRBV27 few TGTGCCAGCAGTGCTACTCCCCCAGGAGGCACTGAAGCTTTCTTT CASSATPPGGTEAFF
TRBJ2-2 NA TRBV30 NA TGTGCCTGGAGTTTAAGCACCGGGGAGCTGTTTTTT CAWSLSTGELFF
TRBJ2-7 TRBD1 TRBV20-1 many TGCAGTGCCCCCCCCAGGGACAGGGTCCACGAGCAGTACTTC CSAPPRDRVHEQYF
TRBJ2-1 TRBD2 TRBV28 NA TGTGCCAGCAGGACTAGCGGCCCTCCTAGTAATGAGCAGTTCTTC CASRTSGPPSNEQFF
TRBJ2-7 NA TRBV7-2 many TGTGCCAGCAGCTTAAGATCGACCTACGAGCAGTACTTC CASSLRSTYEQYF
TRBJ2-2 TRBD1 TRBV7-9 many TGTGCCAGCTCACAGGGGTCCGGGGAGCTGTTTTTT CASSQGSGELFF
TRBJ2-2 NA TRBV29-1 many TGCAGCGTTCAACCGGGAAAAGGGCAGGCCGGGGAGCTGTTTTTT CSVQPGKGQAGELFF
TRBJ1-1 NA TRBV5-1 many TGTGCCAGCAGCTTACAGAACACTGAAGCTTTCTTT CASSLQNTEAFF
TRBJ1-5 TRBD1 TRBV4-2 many TGTGCCAGCAGCCACCGGGACAGGGGCCAGCCCCAGCATTTT CASSHRDRGQPQHF
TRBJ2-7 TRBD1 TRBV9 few TGTGCCAGCAGCGTAGGGGGTTTGGGACAGAACTACGAGCAGTACTTC CASSVGGLGQNYEQYF
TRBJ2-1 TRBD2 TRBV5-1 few TGCGCCAGCAGCTCCATAGCGGGCACGAACAATGAGCAGTTCTTC CASSSIAGTNNEQFF
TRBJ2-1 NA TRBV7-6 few TGTGCCAGCAGTTTAGAGTCCCCAGGGAGGCCCTCCTACAATGAGCAGTTCTTC CASSLESPGRPSYNEQFF
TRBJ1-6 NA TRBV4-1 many TGCGCCAGCAGCCAGGGTGGCTCCTATAATTCACCCCTCCACTTT CASSQGGSYNSPLHF
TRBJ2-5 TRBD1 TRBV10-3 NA TGTGCCATCAGTGAGTCGACAGGGGGCTGGGAGACCCAGTACTTC CAISESTGGWETQYF
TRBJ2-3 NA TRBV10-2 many TGCGCCAGCAGTGAGATTTGGGGGCCAGCGGGCCTAAACACAGATACGCAGTATTTT CASSEIWGPAGLNTDTQYF
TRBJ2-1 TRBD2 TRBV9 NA TGTGCCAGCAGCCCCCCCAGCGGGAGAGGTTTCAATGAGCAGTTCTTC CASSPPSGRGFNEQFF
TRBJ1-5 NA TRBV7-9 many TGTGCCAGCAGCTCTCAGCCCCAGCATTTT CASSSQPQHF
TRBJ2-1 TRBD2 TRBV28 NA TGTGCCAGCAGTGAAAGACTAGCGGGAGGGCGTGAGCAGTTCTTC CASSERLAGGREQFF